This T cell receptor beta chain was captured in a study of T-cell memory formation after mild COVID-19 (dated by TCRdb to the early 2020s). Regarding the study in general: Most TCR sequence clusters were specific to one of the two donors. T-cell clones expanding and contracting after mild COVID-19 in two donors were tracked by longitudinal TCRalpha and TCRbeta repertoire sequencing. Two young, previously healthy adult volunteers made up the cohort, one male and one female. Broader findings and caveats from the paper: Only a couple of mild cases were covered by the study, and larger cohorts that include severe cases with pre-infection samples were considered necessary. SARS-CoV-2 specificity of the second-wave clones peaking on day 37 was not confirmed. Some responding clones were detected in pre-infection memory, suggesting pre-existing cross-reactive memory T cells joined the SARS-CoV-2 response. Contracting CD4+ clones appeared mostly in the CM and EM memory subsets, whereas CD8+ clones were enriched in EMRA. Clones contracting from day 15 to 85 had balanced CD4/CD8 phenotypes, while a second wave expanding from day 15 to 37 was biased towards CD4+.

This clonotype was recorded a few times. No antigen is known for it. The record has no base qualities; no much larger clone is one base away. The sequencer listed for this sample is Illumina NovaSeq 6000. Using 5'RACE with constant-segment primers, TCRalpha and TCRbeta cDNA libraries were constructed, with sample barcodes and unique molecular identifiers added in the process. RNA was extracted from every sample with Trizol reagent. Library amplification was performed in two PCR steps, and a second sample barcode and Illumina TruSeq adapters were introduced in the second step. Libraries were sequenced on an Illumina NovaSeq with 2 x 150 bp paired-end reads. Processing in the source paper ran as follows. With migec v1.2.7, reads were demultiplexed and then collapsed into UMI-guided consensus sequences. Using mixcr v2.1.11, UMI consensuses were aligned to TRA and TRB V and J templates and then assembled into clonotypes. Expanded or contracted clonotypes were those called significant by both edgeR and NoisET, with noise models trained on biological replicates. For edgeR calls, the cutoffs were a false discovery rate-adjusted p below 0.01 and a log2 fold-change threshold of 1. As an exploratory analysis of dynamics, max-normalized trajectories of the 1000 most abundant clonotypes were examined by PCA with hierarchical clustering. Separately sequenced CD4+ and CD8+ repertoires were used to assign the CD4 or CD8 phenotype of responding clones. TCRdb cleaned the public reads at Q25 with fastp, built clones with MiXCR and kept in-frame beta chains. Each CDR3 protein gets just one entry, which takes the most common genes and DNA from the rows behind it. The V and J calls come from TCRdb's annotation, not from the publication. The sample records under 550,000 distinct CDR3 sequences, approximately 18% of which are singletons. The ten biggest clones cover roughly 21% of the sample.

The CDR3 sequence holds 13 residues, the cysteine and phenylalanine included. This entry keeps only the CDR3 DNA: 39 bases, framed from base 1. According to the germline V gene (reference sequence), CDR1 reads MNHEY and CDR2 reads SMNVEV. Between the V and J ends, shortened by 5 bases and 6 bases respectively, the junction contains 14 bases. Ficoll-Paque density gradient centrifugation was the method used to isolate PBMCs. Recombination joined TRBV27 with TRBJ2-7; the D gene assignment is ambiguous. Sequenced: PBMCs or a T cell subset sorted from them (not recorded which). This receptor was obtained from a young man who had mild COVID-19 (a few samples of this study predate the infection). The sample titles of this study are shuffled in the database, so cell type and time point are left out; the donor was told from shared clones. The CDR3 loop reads CASSSAAEGEQYF. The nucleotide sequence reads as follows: TGTGCCAGCAGTAGCGCAGCCGAAGGCGAGCAGTACTTC.